The clone carrying this T cell receptor beta chain occurred a few times. Its specificity is not known. These data belong to a study of cytomegalovirus exposure and HLA in healthy donors. General study points: Trimming of TCR beta V- and J-genes showed a link, identified in a later analysis, to a missense DCLRE1C variant. The study listed around 150 cytomegalovirus-associated TCR beta chains. Earlier findings revealed that most TCR beta V segments proved productive either about 90% or about 30% of the time.

Germline assignment: CDR1 MDHEN and CDR2 SYDVKM. Trimming at V came to 6 bases and at J to 3 bases, leaving 22 bases not matched to a gene. The CDR3 is 19 residues long. The PCR was carried out with 60 Vbeta primers and 13 Jbeta primers. Clones were sequenced by immunoSEQ multiplex PCR, and TCRdb holds only the in-frame ones, with some missing. The sample consists of 60,000 to 70,000 clones, roughly 78% of them appearing once. V and J are TRBV28 and TRBJ2-7, with 8 bases lining up with TRBD2. The clonotype comes from a middle-aged man in good health and CMV-seronegative. Sequences were obtained from PBMCs. This CDR3 is CASRSGRMGSTSADYEQYF. CDR3 coding DNA: TGTGCCAGCAGGTCGGGGAGAATGGGTTCGACTAGCGCTGACTACGAGCAGTACTTC.